This T cell receptor (beta chain) was identified in a study of cytomegalovirus exposure and HLA in healthy donors (dated by TCRdb to about 2017). Regarding the complete study: In an earlier analysis of around 540 of the donors, under 300 Gb of sequence data and 90 million to 120 million unique TCR beta sequences from about 180 million T cells were reported. The later analysis used no new phenotypic data to find candidate immune exposures, relying instead on TCR beta sequences and their occurrence across donors. A later analysis re-examined previously published TCR beta repertoires from about 700 donors and added high-resolution HLA genotyping to investigate patterns of TCR occurrence. Donor age, sex, ethnicity and CMV serostatus were collected together with the repertoire data. HLA typing covered class I and class II loci at four-digit resolution. A later genetic analysis used genome-wide SNP genotypes for about 65% of the 666 donors, treating that subset as a discovery cohort. Of the roughly 390 genotyped donors, more than 75% were placed in the genetic ancestry cluster associated with self-reported Caucasian donors. The number of typed donors differed by locus: about 620-640 for A, B, C, DRB1 and DQB1; 522 for DQA1; approximately 600 for DPA1; and about 450 for DPB1. An earlier analysis of 450 to 750 of the donors used high-throughput TCR beta sequencing to judge whether each TCR beta V gene segment behaved as functional or pseudogenic. Because of strong linkage in the cohort, roughly five DR-DQ haplotypes were treated as single units for association and clustering. Across some 400 genotyped donors of the cohort, an average of about 240,000 unique TCR beta nucleotide sequences per donor were sequenced, and 15% to 20% of those sequences were non-productive. The study was designed to test whether signatures of past pathogen exposure could be identified by cataloging public T cell receptors. A separate validation cohort of about 110 different subjects was used in addition to the roughly 700-subject first cohort. To predict cytomegalovirus infection status, the study brought together high-throughput TCR immunosequencing, statistical association of individual TCRs with disease status, and machine learning. Every repertoire in the discovery cohort had been generated on one and the same sequencing platform. About 280 gigabases of sequencing data and tens of millions of unique TCR sequences were included in an early release covering 500 to 750 HLA-typed donors. Using immunosequencing, the study profiled T cell repertoires from fewer than 700 subjects and related those repertoires to cytomegalovirus serostatus.

This clone was counted a few times. Its antigen has not been determined. Base qualities are not recorded, but no much larger clone differs from it by a single base. The cohort consisted of hundreds of healthy bone marrow donors. Cohort members were all nominally healthy when sampled, although unrecorded immune exposures were likely present. The donor tested CMV seronegative, placing the donor among the 300 to 450 seronegative members of the cohort. Each donor provided a peripheral blood sample, and peripheral blood mononuclear cells were used for TCR beta sequencing. Genomic DNA extraction from the blood cell samples was performed with the Qiagen DNeasy Blood Extraction Kit. From a lookup of the germline V gene, CDR1 and CDR2 are MDHEN and SYDVKM. Including cysteine and phenylalanine, the CDR3 has 14 amino acids. The read is trimmed to its CDR3 DNA, 42 bases read in frame from base 1. V is trimmed back by 4 bases and J by 12 bases, and the junction contains 10 bases that no gene match accounts for.

Receptor amplification or capture employed the immunoSEQ multiplex PCR assay. For the multiplex PCR, a mixture combining 60 forward primers for TCR Vbeta segments and 13 reverse primers for TCR Jbeta segments was used. A multiplex PCR assay on genomic DNA amplified the CDR3 region of rearranged TCR beta genes. On the Illumina HiSeq System, the amplified TCR beta libraries were sequenced as 87-base-pair reads. The original pipeline was this. In a later analysis, 70 million to 95 million unique TCR beta chains were counted across the 500 to 850 repertoires, and around 10 million of these chains were shared by at least two donors. To remove PCR and sequencing errors, raw reads were error-corrected and collapsed into unique sequences using a nearest-neighbor algorithm that merged closely related sequences. CDR3 sequences were aligned to IMGT reference sequences to assign V, D and J gene segments. Each retained sequence needed at least a six-nucleotide match to both a V gene segment and a J gene segment. Rearrangements were classified as productive when the CDR3 lacked stop codons and remained in frame with V and J, and all other rearrangements were classified as non-productive. Following IMGT convention, CDR3 was defined as the stretch from the second conserved V-encoded cysteine up to the conserved J-encoded phenylalanine. Sequences without an unambiguous match to a single V gene segment were excluded from the earlier analysis of a few hundred of the donors. An earlier analysis of a few hundred of the donors called V segments functional above 56.7% productive rearrangements and segregating when the between-donor standard deviation exceeded 5%. To diagnose cytomegalovirus status from the catalog of TCR beta chain sequences, a statistical classification framework was built. V and J gene assignment, in a later analysis, came from comparing TCR nucleotide sequences with IMGT/GENE-DB human TR gene sequences. A later analysis assigned CDR3 sequences and most-parsimonious VDJ recombination scenarios with the TCRdist pipeline. In a later analysis, every TCR beta chain was defined by the combination of its CDR3 amino acid sequence and its V-gene family, and reads without a unique V-gene family were dropped. A later analysis removed over 500 highly shared, low-generation-probability nucleotide sequences to deal with suspected cross-contamination and a sequencing artifact. A later analysis calculated a clonal expansion index for each public chain from normalized within-repertoire ranks of inferred template counts. In a later analysis, generation probabilities were computed with a VDJ recombination model fitted to out-of-frame rearrangements, and the resulting probabilities were checked against IGoR. In a later analysis, hypergeometric tests were used to score TCR-TCR, TCR-HLA and TCR-CMV co-occurrence, with a repertoire-size bias correction applied to TCR pairs. In a later analysis, false discovery rates were estimated by permuting HLA or CMV assignments 20 times. In a later analysis, co-occurring TCRs were grouped with DBSCAN, and TCRdist sequence similarity was added when clustering was performed within HLA-allele-positive subsets. Repertoires with fewer than 30,000 or more than 120,000 public chains, plus five repertoires with anomalous nucleotide sharing, were excluded from co-occurrence clustering. Here the immuneACCESS table is served through TCRdb, limited to in-frame sequences with V and J called. Missing clones are a known gap in these copies; in checked studies unresolved V genes cover under half, and the rest lacks a known reason. Clone size and the V and J calls come from that table; the DNA yielded D and trimming. For this sample there are some 51,000 clones; roughly 77% appear just once. Less than 3% of the sample lies in the top ten.

Study-wide conclusions, independent of this receptor: In a later analysis, around 17,000 TCR beta sequences were associated with specific HLA alleles at a false discovery rate of 0.05. The study listed 150 to 200 TCR beta chains as associated with cytomegalovirus. Several of the top co-occurrence clusters appeared to be linked to parvovirus B19, influenza, CMV and Epstein-Barr virus, according to a later analysis. Roughly uniform sequencing depth across donors was assumed in presence/absence analyses, although this assumption may not hold. When HLA alleles, especially DR and DQ, strongly co-occurred, TCR associations were difficult to assign to individual alleles. Cytomegalovirus status was reported to be diagnosed by the classifier with high specificity and sensitivity in both the original and validation cohorts. A cluster of highly shared sequence variants was judged likely to be a technical artifact of the sequencing pipeline. The cohort was sequenced for TCR beta chains only, and without alpha or paired-chain data the features that could be detected were limited. Because HLA typing was unavailable for some donors at each locus, only the typed subset was used in association tests. In vitro tests confirmed that a few of the cytomegalovirus-associated TCR beta chains recognize cytomegalovirus antigens. A further reported finding was that TCR beta sequences accurately predicted the HLA-A and HLA-B alleles for most subjects in the first cohort. Compared with equally common non-associated chains, HLA-associated TCR beta chains in a later analysis were more clonally expanded and had lower generation probabilities. Linkage disequilibrium might explain the correlated functional status among segregating V segments, but an unknown experimental factor could not be excluded. In a later analysis, most CMV-associated TCR beta chains were found to appear HLA-restricted, with HLA associations seemingly driven largely by CMV exposure. For the cohort, immune exposure information was limited to CMV serostatus. Some IMGT-functional V segments, including TRBV6-2 and TRBV6-3, could not be told apart with the 87-base-pair reads, so those segments were excluded. The earlier analysis of about 600 of the donors excluded approximately 15 rarely observed V segments, including chromosome 9 orphons, because counts were too low. According to a later analysis, TCR association rates differed among HLA loci, with DRB1 alleles showing the most associated TCRs and HLA-C alleles showing the fewest. V-gene and J-gene trimming of TCR beta chains was associated with a missense DCLRE1C variant in a later genetic analysis, and the association was replicated in an independent cohort. In a later genetic analysis, fewer N-insertions in productive TCRs were reported among donors in an Asian-associated ancestry cluster than the roughly 700-donor mean. According to the authors, the approach could potentially be generalized to other disease states and immunological phenotypes. Most TCR sequences were seen in very few donors, while some public TCRs were found in many individuals. An earlier analysis of some 590 of the donors showed that most TCR beta V segments appeared in productive rearrangements either about 87% or about 30% of the time, which broadly matched IMGT annotations.

The sample taken for sequencing was PBMCs. This TCR derives from a female donor in good health and CMV-seronegative. The rearrangement combines TRBV28 with TRBJ1-4, with 8 middle bases fitting TRBD1. The nucleotides read TGTGCCAGCAGTTCAGGACAGGGTAGGGTGCAACTGTTTTTT. This sequence encodes CASSSGQGRVQLFF.